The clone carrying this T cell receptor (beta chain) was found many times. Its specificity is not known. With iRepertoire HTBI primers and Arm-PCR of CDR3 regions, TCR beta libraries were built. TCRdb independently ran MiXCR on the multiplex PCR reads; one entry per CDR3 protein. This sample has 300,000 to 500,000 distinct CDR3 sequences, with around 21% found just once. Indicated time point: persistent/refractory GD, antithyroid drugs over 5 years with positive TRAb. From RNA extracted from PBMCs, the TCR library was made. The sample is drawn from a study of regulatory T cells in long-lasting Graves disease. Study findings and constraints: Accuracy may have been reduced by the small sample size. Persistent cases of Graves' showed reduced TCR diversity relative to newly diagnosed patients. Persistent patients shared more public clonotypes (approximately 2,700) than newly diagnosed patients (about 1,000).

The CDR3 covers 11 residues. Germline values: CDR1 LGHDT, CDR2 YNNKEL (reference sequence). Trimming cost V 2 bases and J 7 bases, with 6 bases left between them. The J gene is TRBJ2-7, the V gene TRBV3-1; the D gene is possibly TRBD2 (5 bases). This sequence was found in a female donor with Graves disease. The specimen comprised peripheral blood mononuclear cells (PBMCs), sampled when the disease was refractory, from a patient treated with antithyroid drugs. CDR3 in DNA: TGTGCCAGCAGCCAATCGGGGGAGCAGTACTTC. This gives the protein CASSQSGEQYF.